Here is one T cell receptor beta chain with its context. Its specificity is not known. Looked up from germline, CDR1 is SEHNR and CDR2 is FQNEAQ (reference sequence). V lost 1 base to trimming and J lost 2 bases, with 12 bases between them. The CDR3 extends over 15 amino acids. Profiling relied on immunoSEQ multiplex PCR, and the TCRdb table lists in-frame clones only, not all of them. The data contain about 2.1 million clones, just over 90% of them singletons. The data derive from a study of shared clonotypes between healthy human individuals. Naive CD8 isolation took CD45RO-negative cells positively selected for CCR7 and excluded terminally differentiated effector memory CD45RA+ cells. Study outcomes and limitations: Sharing across four donors was highest in naive CD4 (roughly 5%) and lowest in memory CD8 (0.4%).

The chain recombines TRBV7-9 with TRBJ2-7; D is tentatively TRBD1 or TRBD2 (5 bases each). The sample comprised naive CD8+ T cells from PBMCs. The clonotype comes from a man between 18 and 35 years old in good health. Some clones in this sample may be carry-over from other donors' samples. CDR3 sequence reads: CASSLVGTNAYEQYF. The CDR3 region has the DNA TGTGCCAGCAGCTTAGTCGGGACGAACGCCTACGAGCAGTACTTC.